A single sample gave rise to the 12 T cell receptor beta chains below, sequenced in a study of shared T cell receptors in the human thymus. Only in-frame clones appear in the TCRdb table, and some are missing; sequencing was by immunoSEQ multiplex PCR. This table has hundreds of thousands of clones, approximately 88% appearing once. This same sample was also taken into another study, of human thymus T cells.

The specimen was thymocytes. These receptors all come from a boy less than two years old with a congenital heart defect.

The chain uses TRBV4-2 and TRBJ1-4, with D perhaps matching TRBD1 (5 bases). This CDR3 spans 19 amino acids. Germline V lookup: CDR1 LGHNA, CDR2 YNFKEQ. V lost 4 bases and J lost 3, with 24 bases in between. DNA for the CDR3: TGTGCCAGCAGCCGTTATGGCGGGGAGGGGTTTTGCGCTAATGAAAAACTGTTTTTT. Its translation is CASSRYGGEGFCANEKLFF.

The chain uses TRBV4-3 and TRBJ2-1, with a weak D call TRBD2 (5 bases). Trimming shortened V by 3 bases and J by 3 bases, and 15 bases separated the two germline ends. Germline loops: CDR1 LGHNA, CDR2 YSLEER. The CDR3 consists of 16 residues. The CDR3 protein is CASSHPSGNYYNEQFF. For the CDR3, the DNA is TGCGCCAGCAGCCATCCAAGCGGAAACTACTACAATGAGCAGTTCTTC.

The chain recombines TRBV27 with TRBJ2-1, with 7 nucleotides matching TRBD1. The CDR3 totals 13 residues. V lost 8 bases, J lost 5 bases, and 6 bases stayed unmatched. Per the germline V gene, CDR1 is MNHEY and CDR2 is SMNVEV (reference sequence). The CDR3 DNA follows: TGTGCCAGCTCCAGGGGACAGAACAATGAGCAGTTCTTC. Protein product: CASSRGQNNEQFF.

The chain couples TRBV5-1 to TRBJ2-7, with 10 bases lining up with TRBD1. V was clipped by 4 bases and J by 1 base; unmatched bases: 8. The CDR3 loop spans 16 amino acids. Germline CDR1 reads SGHRS; CDR2 reads YFSETQ. CDR3 sequence reads: CASSVSGTGDSYEQYF. In nucleotides, the CDR3 is TGCGCCAGCAGCGTCTCCGGGACAGGGGATTCCTACGAGCAGTACTTC. Full variable domain (rest looked up from reference TRBV5-1 and TRBJ2-7): KAGVTQTPRYLIKTRGQQVTLSCSPISGHRSVSWYQQTPGQGLQFLFEYFSETQRNKGNFPGRFSGRQFSNSRSEMNVSTLELGDSALYLCASSVSGTGDSYEQYFGPGTRLTVT.

This clone was recorded once. This rearrangement joins TRBV5-6 to TRBJ2-5; 13 bases align to TRBD2. Germline CDR1 SGHDT, CDR2 YYEEEE. The CDR3 covers 16 residues. The junction had 7 bases not matched to a gene; V was cut back by 4 bases and J by 4 bases. The CDR3 DNA reads as TGTGCCAGCAGCCGCCGACTAGCGGGAGGAGGAGAGACCCAGTACTTC. It codes for CASSRRLAGGGETQYF.

The J gene is TRBJ2-1, the V gene TRBV11-2, with TRBD2 identical over 8 bases. Germline CDR1 SGHAT, CDR2 FQNNGV. CDR3 length: 13 residues. V gave up 1 base and J gave up 8 bases; unmatched junction bases: 1. CDR3 sequence: CASSLALADEQFF. CDR3 DNA: TGTGCCAGCAGCTTAGCACTAGCGGATGAGCAGTTCTTC.

This chain connects TRBV18 to TRBJ2-7; no clear D. Trimming took off 1 base at V and 6 bases at J, with 16 bases between the two ends. The length of the CDR3 is 15 residues. The germline V gene has CDR1 KGHSH and CDR2 LQKENI. The CDR3 sequence is CASSPLRPFRVEQYF. Here the CDR3 DNA reads TGTGCCAGCTCACCACTGCGGCCGTTCCGGGTCGAGCAGTACTTC.

The chain combines TRBV4-1 with TRBJ1-5; TRBD1 aligns across 12 bases. V gave up 4 bases and J gave up 6 bases; unmatched junction bases: 4. CDR3 length equals 15 residues. CDR1 and CDR2 from the germline V gene are MGHRA and YSYEKL. CDR3: CASSRDRGRGQPQHF. The CDR3, as DNA: TGCGCCAGCAGCCGGGACAGGGGGCGCGGTCAGCCCCAGCATTTT.

This chain links TRBV28 with TRBJ2-3; 7 nucleotides match TRBD2. V was clipped by 5 bases and J by 4 bases; unmatched bases: 15. The germline CDR1 and CDR2 sequences are MDHEN and SYDVKM. The CDR3 covers 17 residues. CDR3 coding DNA: TGTGCCAGCAGTCCCCGGGGAGCGGGAACACACGCAGATACGCAGTATTTT. Translating gives CASSPRGAGTHADTQYF.

A word on this clone: Its ends do not fully match the called genes, so a read error is possible. This chain uses TRBV18 with TRBJ2-1, with D perhaps TRBD2 (5 bases). This CDR3 comprises 15 residues. CDR1 and CDR2 from the germline V gene are KGHSH and LQKENI. CDR3 in DNA: TGTGCCAGTTCACCGGCCCCTAGCTCACACAATGAGCAGTTCTTC. It codes for CASSPAPSSHNEQFF.

V is TRBV6-4 and J is TRBJ2-1; D perhaps matches TRBD2 (7 bases). V lost 5 bases and J lost 6, with 14 bases in between. Germline CDR1 is MRHNA and CDR2 is SNTAGT. The CDR3 length is 14 residues. CDR3 sequence (DNA): TGTGCCAGCAGTTTGAGGGGGGGAACCAATGAGCAGTTCTTC. This encodes CASSLRGGTNEQFF.

The chain recombines TRBV23-1 with TRBJ2-7, with 14 nucleotides matching TRBD2. TRBV23-1 is designated an ORF whose function remains uncertain. The V and J ends lost 6 bases and 0 bases, in that order; junction bases with no gene match: 7. The CDR3 is 17 residues long. The CDR3 nucleotides read TGCGCCAGCAGCCGTGGACTAGCGGGAGGTGGCTCCTACGAGCAGTACTTC. It is translated as CASSRGLAGGGSYEQYF.